A selection of T cell receptor beta chains follows, all from one sample in a study of beta chain features in type 1 diabetes. TCRdb's copy holds only in-frame clones and misses some; the assay was immunoSEQ multiplex PCR. The sample lists 120,000 to 150,000 clones, 48% seen once, with approximately 0.4% in the top ten. Sequenced: Tregs from blood. The receptors originated from a man between 18 and 29 years old in good health. CDR3s include the opening cysteine and the closing phenylalanine or tryptophan. Fields, in order: clone size, D gene, V gene, J gene, CDR3 DNA, CDR3 protein. D genes are given only for firm matches. Clone size, where shown, is once, few, many, or a class for clones that have expanded.

>.|TRBD2|TRBV18|TRBJ2-7
TGTGCCAGCTCCCCCGGAGTTAGCGGGAGTTCCTACGAGCAGTACTTC
CASSPGVSGSSYEQYF
>.|TRBD1|TRBV29-1|TRBJ1-3
TGCAGCGTTGACATGGGACAGGGTAACACCATATATTTT
CSVDMGQGNTIYF
>.|.|TRBV4-2|TRBJ1-1
TGTGCCAGCAGCCCGCCTACTCTCTGGTACACTGAAGCTTTCTTT
CASSPPTLWYTEAFF
>.|.|TRBV6-4|TRBJ2-3
TGTGCCAGCAGTGACTCTCCCGGTTTTACGCAGTATTTT
CASSDSPGFTQYF
>few|TRBD1|TRBV18|TRBJ2-7
TGTGCCAGCTCACCCGCACTCGGGACAGTATCCTACGAGCAGTACTTC
CASSPALGTVSYEQYF
>.|.|TRBV5-8|TRBJ2-3
TGTGCCAGCAGCCCGGGACACGGAACCGGTTCTTCAGATACGCAGTATTTT
CASSPGHGTGSSDTQYF
>few|TRBD2|TRBV29-1|TRBJ2-3
TGCAGCGTTCAAGCGGGAGTTGGGACAGATACGCAGTATTTT
CSVQAGVGTDTQYF
>.|TRBD2|TRBV7-2|TRBJ2-1
TGTGCCAGCAGCTTAACACTAGCGCCCTACAATGAGCAGTTCTTC
CASSLTLAPYNEQFF
>.|TRBD1|TRBV30|TRBJ2-1
TGTGCCTGGAGTGTAAAGGACAGGACCAGCAATGAGCAGTTCTTC
CAWSVKDRTSNEQFF
>.|TRBD1|TRBV7-9|TRBJ2-5
TGTGCCAGCAGCCAAAACGGGGACAGGGAAGAGACCCAGTACTTC
CASSQNGDREETQYF
>few|.|TRBV27|TRBJ2-6
TGTGCCAGCAGTATCTTTACTGGGGCCAACGTCCTGACTTTC
CASSIFTGANVLTF
>few|.|TRBV7-2|TRBJ2-1
TGTGCCAGCAGCCTAAGTCGTGAGCAGTTCTTC
CASSLSREQFF
>few|.|TRBV9|TRBJ2-1
TGTGCCAGCAGCGTAGGCGGAGATGCTTACAATGAGCAGTTCTTC
CASSVGGDAYNEQFF
>.|TRBD1|TRBV6-1|TRBJ1-2
TGTGCCAGCACACCGCGGACAGGGGATGGCTACACCTTC
CASTPRTGDGYTF
>.|.|TRBV28|TRBJ2-1
TGTGCCAGCAGTGCCTTATCCGACAGGCTATCCTACAATGAGCAGTTCTTC
CASSALSDRLSYNEQFF
>.|TRBD1|TRBV30|TRBJ1-4
TGTGCCTCATCGACAGGGTGGGGTGAAAAACTGTTTTTT
CASSTGWGEKLFF
>few|.|TRBV11-2|TRBJ2-2
TGTGCCAGCAGCTTCGGACACGTTAACACCGGGGAGCTGTTTTTT
CASSFGHVNTGELFF
>.|.|TRBV18|TRBJ2-4
TGTGCCAGCTCACCACCCGCAGGCGAAAACATTCAGTACTTC
CASSPPAGENIQYF
>once|.|TRBV7-3|TRBJ1-1
TGTGCCAGCAGCTTAACGGGCGTACTCATGAACACTGAAGCTTTCTTT
CASSLTGVLMNTEAFF
>few|TRBD2|TRBV7-3|TRBJ2-1
TGTGCCAGCAGCTTAACGAGCGGGAGCTACTACAATGAGCAGTTCTTC
CASSLTSGSYYNEQFF
>.|.|TRBV7-2|TRBJ2-7
TGTGCCAGCAGCCCCTTTTACGAGCAGTACTTC
CASSPFYEQYF
>few|TRBD1|TRBV7-9|TRBJ2-1
TGTGCCAGCAGCCTGGGACAGGGGGACGGTGAGCAGTTCTTC
CASSLGQGDGEQFF
>.|TRBD1|TRBV10-3|TRBJ2-3
TGTGCCACCAGCAGGGGGCCCGGGCAGTATTTT
CATSRGPGQYF
>.|.|TRBV7-2|TRBJ2-7
TGTGCCAGCAGCCCACAGGGTGGACCCTACGAGCAGTACTTC
CASSPQGGPYEQYF
>.|.|TRBV5-1|TRBJ1-1
TGCGCCAGCAGCTTGGACGGGGGAACGGGCGAAGCTTTCTTT
CASSLDGGTGEAFF
>once|.|TRBV7-9|TRBJ2-1
TGTGCCAGCAACCATGGGGCGGGGAGGTTTGATGAGCAGTTCTTC
CASNHGAGRFDEQFF
>.|.|TRBV28|TRBJ1-5
TGTGCCAGCAGTCCGGCAGGACACCTAGTCAGCAATCAGCCCCAGCATTTT
CASSPAGHLVSNQPQHF
>.|TRBD1|TRBV7-9|TRBJ2-1
TGTGCCAGCAGTAGAACCGGGACAGGGCGGAATGAGCAGTTCTTC
CASSRTGTGRNEQFF
>.|.|TRBV28|TRBJ1-1
TGTGCCAGCAGTCCTCCACAAGGCCACAGGGTTATTTTT
CASSPPQGHRVIF
>.|.|TRBV10-1|TRBJ1-1
TGCGCCAGCAGTCCGGGACATTCAGGGACTTTCTTT
CASSPGHSGTFF
>.|TRBD1|TRBV7-8|TRBJ2-1
TGTGCCAGCAGCTCCTGGAGAGGGGGCAAGGTGAATGAGCAGTTCTTC
CASSSWRGGKVNEQFF
>few|TRBD1|TRBV7-9|TRBJ1-2
TGTGCCAGCAGCTTACAGGGGGCTAATGGCTACACCTTC
CASSLQGANGYTF
>few|TRBD2|TRBV7-2|TRBJ2-1
TGTGCCAGCAGCACGAGCGGGGGGAATTACAATGAGCAGTTCTTC
CASSTSGGNYNEQFF
>few|TRBD2|TRBV28|TRBJ2-3
TGTGCCAGCAGTGCGCTAGCGGGTAGCACAGATACGCAGTATTTT
CASSALAGSTDTQYF
>.|.|TRBV29-1|TRBJ1-2
TGCAGCGCGGGGGGCGGATCCCTCTATGGCTACACCTTC
CSAGGGSLYGYTF
>few|.|TRBV30|TRBJ2-7
TGTGCCTGGAGTGTGGAGGGATACGAGCAGTACTTC
CAWSVEGYEQYF
>.|TRBD1|TRBV27|TRBJ2-7
TGTGCCAGCAGTTCCTGGACAGGGAGCTCCTACGAGCAGTACTTC
CASSSWTGSSYEQYF
>.|.|TRBV9|TRBJ1-1
TGTGCCAGCAGCGCGGGACAGAACACTGAAGCTTTCTTT
CASSAGQNTEAFF
>.|.|TRBV10-3|TRBJ2-7
TGTGCCATCAGTGTTAACAGGGCGGGCGAGCAGTACTTC
CAISVNRAGEQYF
>.|TRBD1|TRBV28|TRBJ1-5
TGTGCCAGCAGTTCACACAGGGGTGGCAATCAGCCCCAGCATTTT
CASSSHRGGNQPQHF
>.|TRBD1|TRBV28|TRBJ2-7
TGTGCCAGCAGAGGGACAGGGCCCTACGAGCAGTACTTC
CASRGTGPYEQYF
>once|.|TRBV30|TRBJ2-1
TGTGCCTGGAGTGGAAACAGGGGAGGTGAGCAGTTCTTC
CAWSGNRGGEQFF
>.|.|TRBV6-5|TRBJ2-1
TGTGCCAGCACCCAGGGGATTGAGCAGTTCTTC
CASTQGIEQFF
>few|TRBD1|TRBV29-1|TRBJ1-5
TGCAGCGCCTGGACAGGGTATGATCAGCCCCAGCATTTT
CSAWTGYDQPQHF
>.|TRBD2|TRBV18|TRBJ2-2
TGTGCCAGCTCACGGACTAGCGGGCCGAACACCGGGGAGCTGTTTTTT
CASSRTSGPNTGELFF
>.|.|TRBV10-3|TRBJ1-2
TGTGCCATCAGTGATTGGGGGCTCGGCTACACCTTC
CAISDWGLGYTF
>.|TRBD2|TRBV7-2|TRBJ2-3
TGTGCCAGCAGCTTAGGACTAGCGGGAGTTGCAGATACGCAGTATTTT
CASSLGLAGVADTQYF
>few|TRBD1|TRBV2|TRBJ1-4
TGTGCCAGCAGCGACAGGGCTGCTAATGAAAAACTGTTTTTT
CASSDRAANEKLFF
>.|TRBD2|TRBV9|TRBJ2-2
TGTGCCAGCAGCCCATGGACTAGCGGGAGGAGCGGCGGGGAGCTGTTTTTT
CASSPWTSGRSGGELFF
>.|TRBD2|TRBV7-3|TRBJ2-5
TGTGCCAGCAGCCTAGGACGAGCGGGGGGTATAGAGACCCAGTACTTC
CASSLGRAGGIETQYF
>.|.|TRBV4-3|TRBJ2-7
TGCGCCAGCAGCCCATTTGCAGGCTACGAGCAGTACTTC
CASSPFAGYEQYF
>.|.|TRBV4-1|TRBJ2-3
TGCGCCAGCAGCCAAGAAGTAGTCACAGGGCGTCGCGCAGATACGCAGTATTTT
CASSQEVVTGRRADTQYF
>.|.|TRBV20-1|TRBJ1-1
TGCAGTGCTGTCGACAGGGAAGCTTTCTTT
CSAVDREAFF